Here is one T cell receptor (beta chain) with its context. The germline V gene encodes CDR1 LNHDA and CDR2 SQIVND (reference sequence). Trimming at V came to 5 bases and at J to 4 bases, leaving 9 bases not matched to a gene. The CDR3 is made up of 15 amino acids. This entry comes from a study of cytomegalovirus exposure and HLA in healthy donors. PCR amplification relied on 60 Vbeta primers (plus 13 Jbeta primers). The repertoire was sequenced with immunoSEQ multiplex PCR; TCRdb's copy has only in-frame clones and lacks some. The sample has about 150,000 clones, 70% to 85% seen once. The TCR was taken from a man aged 30-40 years in good health and CMV-seronegative. Material: PBMCs. The chain recombines TRBV19 with TRBJ1-1; TRBD1 aligns across 8 bases. The CDR3 spells CASSPRQGLSTEAFF. The CDR3, as DNA: TGTGCCAGTAGTCCCCGACAGGGGTTGAGCACTGAAGCTTTCTTT.